Listed below are T cell receptor beta chains from one sample, sequenced in a study of T cell repertoires in cytomegalovirus infection. Each CDR3 protein is one row after TCRdb ran MiXCR on the reads. This table holds roughly 300,000 distinct CDR3 sequences, around 9.5% found once. The sample comprised PBMCs. These receptors all stem from a human donor in good health (CMV status not recorded). Some clones in this sample may be carry-over from other donors' samples. Both conserved end residues are part of each CDR3. A D gene is named only where the DNA matches it firmly. The size of a clone is reported for some rows only, either as once, few or many, or as a class for expanded clones.

V gene	D gene	J gene	clone size	CDR3 DNA	CDR3 protein
TRBV7-2	.	TRBJ1-1	many	TGTGCCAGCATTGGACTCTGGAACACTGAAGCTTTCTTT	CASIGLWNTEAFF
TRBV27	.	TRBJ1-6	many	TGTGCCAGCAGTTTATGGTATGGGGGCCAGGATTCACCCCTCCACTTT	CASSLWYGGQDSPLHF
TRBV3-1	.	TRBJ1-1	.	TGTGCCAGCACGGAGGGAGAGGCCACTGAAGCTTTCTTT	CASTEGEATEAFF
TRBV12-3/TRBV12-4	.	TRBJ2-7	few	TGTGCCAGCAGTTTAGGGGCAGGGGGGTACTACGAGCAGTACTTC	CASSLGAGGYYEQYF
TRBV7-6	TRBD1	TRBJ1-2	many	TGTGCCAGCAGCCCAAGGCCGGACAGGGATGGTGGCTACACCTTC	CASSPRPDRDGGYTF
TRBV18	TRBD1	TRBJ1-4	many	TGTGCCAGCTCCATGACAGGGAGGAAAGAAAAACTGTTTTTT	CASSMTGRKEKLFF
TRBV6-2/TRBV6-3	.	TRBJ1-1	few	TGTGCCAGCAGCCGTCCTGTGTCCAAGCTGAACACTGAAGCTTTCTTT	CASSRPVSKLNTEAFF
TRBV7-2	.	TRBJ1-5	many	TGTGCCAGCAGCACTTTCGAAGGGGTGAGGCATTTT	CASSTFEGVRHF
TRBV20-1	TRBD2	TRBJ2-7	.	TGCAGTGCTAGAGTTAGCGGGACCTACGAGCAGTACTTC	CSARVSGTYEQYF
TRBV7-9	TRBD1	TRBJ1-2	many	TGTGCCAGCAGCTTGGGAGGACAGGACTCCTATGGCTACACCTTC	CASSLGGQDSYGYTF
TRBV7-2	.	TRBJ2-3	many	TGTGCCAGCAGCTCCCCCCTGGAAGGGGACTGGGGAGATACGCAGTATTTT	CASSSPLEGDWGDTQYF
TRBV7-2	TRBD2	TRBJ2-3	few	TGTGCCAGCAGCTTCCAACCGGCTAGCGGGAGGGCCGCAGATACGCAGTATTTT	CASSFQPASGRAADTQYF
TRBV6-2/TRBV6-3	TRBD2	TRBJ2-1	few	TGTGCCAGCAGTACCGGGACTAGCGGGAGACTGCAGTTCTTC	CASSTGTSGRLQFF